One and the same sample provided the 2 T cell receptor beta chains below, sequenced in a study of T cell changes during pregnancy in multiple sclerosis. The data were produced by immunoSEQ multiplex PCR, yet TCRdb's version contains in-frame clones alone and is incomplete. The sample has tens of thousands of clones, more than 85% seen once. Sample: peripheral blood, taken before pregnancy. The receptors originated from a female donor with multiple sclerosis, enrolled in a pregnancy study.

The rearrangement links TRBV5-4 to TRBJ2-3; 9 bases match TRBD1. Trimming took 5 bases from V and 2 from J; bases not matched to a gene: 6. The CDR3 is 15 amino acids. The germline V gene has CDR1 SGHNT and CDR2 YYREEE (reference sequence). The CDR3 protein is CASRPTGGNTDTQYF. Here the CDR3 DNA reads TGTGCCAGCAGACCCACAGGGGGCAACACAGATACGCAGTATTTT.

This clone was seen just once. The genes are TRBV7-2 and TRBJ2-5; D unresolved. Germline V gives CDR1 SGHTA, CDR2 FQGNSA. V lost 3 bases, J lost 0 bases, and 5 bases lay in between. The CDR3 loop spans 13 amino acids. CDR3 protein: CASSLSYQETQYF. CDR3 DNA: TGTGCCAGCAGCTTGTCGTACCAAGAGACCCAGTACTTC.